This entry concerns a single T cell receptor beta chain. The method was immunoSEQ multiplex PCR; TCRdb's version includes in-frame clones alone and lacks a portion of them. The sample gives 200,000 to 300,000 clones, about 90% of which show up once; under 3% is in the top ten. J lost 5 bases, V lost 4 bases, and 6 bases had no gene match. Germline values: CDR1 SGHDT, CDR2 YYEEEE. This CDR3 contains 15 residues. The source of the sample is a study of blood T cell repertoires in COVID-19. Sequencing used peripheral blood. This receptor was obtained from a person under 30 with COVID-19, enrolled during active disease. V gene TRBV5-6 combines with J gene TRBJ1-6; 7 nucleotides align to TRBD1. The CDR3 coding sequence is TGTGCCAGCAGCACCTTGACAGGGAATAATTCACCCCTCCACTTT. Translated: CASSTLTGNNSPLHF.